The sequence of this T cell receptor beta chain was determined in a study of T cells in Graves' hyperthyroidism and ophthalmopathy. RNA transcripts served as the template for amplifying TCR beta CDR3 regions. Using the HTBI primer set, a first-round RT-PCR was run on the TCR CDR3. In TCRdb, the multiplex PCR reads were re-called with MiXCR into one record per CDR3 protein. The sample holds roughly 500,000 distinct CDR3 sequences; around 46% are singletons and the top ten take about 20%. Orbital computed tomography and thyroid ultrasound, together with serum TRAb and thyroxine and clinical symptoms, were used for diagnoses. Germline trimming cut 8 bases from V and 2 bases from J; bases unmatched to any gene: 7. This CDR3 contains 14 residues. Germline-derived CDR1 and CDR2 are MDHEN and SYDVKM.

The sequenced material came from peripheral blood or thyroid tissue (not recorded which). The chain employs TRBV28 and TRBJ2-7, with 9 bases aligning to TRBD2. The receptor was derived from an adult woman with Graves' disease, either hyperthyroidism or ophthalmopathy (not recorded which). The CDR3 DNA reads TGTGCCAGCGAGGCAGCTAGCGGGGCCTACGAGCAGTACTTC. As protein: CASEAASGAYEQYF.